This TCR beta chain appears in the sequencing data of a study of PD-1 blockade in classical Hodgkin lymphoma. The V end lost 6 bases, the J end lost 1 base, and 18 bases lay between the germline ends. The CDR3 extends over 16 amino acids. The germline V gene has CDR1 SGHVS and CDR2 FNYEAQ. Every patient was affected by relapse after autologous stem cell transplantation, while exposure to brentuximab vedotin was not uniform. Generated by immunoSEQ multiplex PCR, the TCRdb table keeps only in-frame clones and is missing some. The table has 50,000 to 75,000 clones, about nine tenths seen once. V usage is TRBV7-6 and J usage is TRBJ2-5; a possible D gene is TRBD2 (6 bases). The TCR originated in a human donor with classical Hodgkin lymphoma. This specimen was peripheral blood mononuclear cells (PBMCs), taken at baseline. The CDR3 region has the DNA TGTGCCAGCAGTCGGGGGTTTAGCGGACTCCAAGAGACCCAGTACTTC. Protein sequence: CASSRGFSGLQETQYF.